The 21 T cell receptor beta chains reported below all come from one sample, sequenced in a study of shared clonotypes between healthy human individuals. Sequenced by immunoSEQ multiplex PCR; TCRdb stores in-frame clones only, minus some. The data contain about 2.3 million clones, around 92% of them seen just once; the ten biggest clones take up approximately 0.41%. Sequenced sample: naive CD4+ T cells from PBMCs. Documented subset: CD45RA+ positively selected. The receptors were sampled from a man in his late teens or twenties in good health. Some clones in this sample may be carry-over from other donors' samples.

This clone was recorded once. Other nucleotide sequences in the sample specify the same CDR3. This rearrangement joins TRBV5-1 to TRBJ2-2; 8 bases fit TRBD1. Trimming at V came to 0 bases and at J to 1 base, leaving 2 bases not matched to a gene. The V gene's germline CDR1 is SGHRS and CDR2 YFSETQ. The CDR3 loop spans 16 amino acids. In DNA, the CDR3 is TGCGCCAGCAGCTTGGGAGGGACAGGGAACACCGGGGAGCTGTTTTTT. It specifies CASSLGGTGNTGELFF.

This chain connects TRBV9 to TRBJ2-1, with TRBD2 matching 9 bases. Germline loops: CDR1 SGDLS, CDR2 YYNGEE. Trimming removed 0 bases from V and 8 bases from J; junction bases left unmatched: 21. CDR3 length: 20 residues. The CDR3 sequence: CASSVGSADSGRPPGYEQFF. CDR3 coding DNA: TGTGCCAGCAGCGTAGGGTCCGCGGATAGCGGGAGACCCCCGGGATATGAGCAGTTCTTC.

The CDR3 DNA sequence: TGCGCCAGCAGCCAAGATCCAGGGGGTGAGGGCAATCAGCCCCAGCATTTT. Amino acid sequence: CASSQDPGGEGNQPQHF. The V and J genes are TRBV4-3 and TRBJ1-5; 7 bases match TRBD1. The CDR3 totals 17 residues. With 0 bases clipped from V and 2 bases from J, the junction kept 7 bases outside the gene matches. Germline lookup yields CDR1 LGHNA and CDR2 YSLEER.

Turning to this clone: The sample contains more than one DNA sequence encoding this CDR3. The V gene is TRBV7-3, the J gene TRBJ2-1; D unclear. V was trimmed by 5 bases and J by 0 bases, leaving 11 bases between them. Germline lookup yields CDR1 SGHTA and CDR2 FQGTGA. This CDR3 has 15 amino acids. The CDR3 here is CASSPLSSSYNEQFF. CDR3 in DNA: TGTGCCAGCAGCCCCCTGTCGAGCTCCTACAATGAGCAGTTCTTC.

This clone was recorded a few times. The chain joins TRBV27 to TRBJ1-1; no definite D call. The V end lost 2 bases, the J end lost 1 base, and 11 bases lay between the germline ends. CDR1 is MNHEY and CDR2 is SMNVEV in the germline V gene (reference sequence). The CDR3 contains 15 residues. CDR3 sequence: CASSLKRGGNTEAFF. In nucleotides, the CDR3 is TGTGCCAGCAGTTTAAAGCGGGGAGGGAACACTGAAGCTTTCTTT.

The chain links TRBV20-1 to TRBJ1-1; no definite D call. Per the germline V gene, CDR1 is DFQATT and CDR2 is SNEGSKA (reference sequence). The CDR3 is 11 residues long. Trimming shortened V by 3 bases and J by 3 bases, and 5 bases separated the two germline ends. CDR3 region: CSASYDTEAFF. The CDR3, as DNA: TGCAGTGCTAGTTATGACACTGAAGCTTTCTTT.

The rearrangement joins TRBV2 to TRBJ1-1; D call uncertain. Trimming pared 4 bases from V and 0 bases from J, leaving 12 bases between. This CDR3 has 15 residues. Per the germline V gene, CDR1 is SNHLY and CDR2 is FYNNEI. DNA for the CDR3: TGTGCCAGCAGTGTTGTCGGGGTGTTGAACACTGAAGCTTTCTTT. This codes for CASSVVGVLNTEAFF.

The chain uses TRBV7-9 and TRBJ2-2; D gene uncertain. Germline assignment: CDR1 SEHNR and CDR2 FQNEAQ (reference sequence). V was trimmed by 5 bases and J by 5 bases, leaving 12 bases between them. This CDR3 is 14 amino acids long. CDR3 DNA: TGTGCCAGCAGCCCCCACGGCCAAACCGGGGAGCTGTTTTTT. Amino acid sequence: CASSPHGQTGELFF.

The chain joins TRBV28 to TRBJ2-1; 8 bases are shared with TRBD2. The CDR3 loop spans 17 amino acids. With 4 bases clipped from V and 7 bases from J, the junction kept 15 bases outside the gene matches. Germline V gene data show CDR1 as MDHEN and CDR2 as SYDVKM. For the CDR3, the DNA is TGTGCCAGCAGTTGGGGCCTATCGGGAGGGCCAGGAAATGAGCAGTTCTTC. Its translation: CASSWGLSGGPGNEQFF.

The chain uses TRBV6-1 and TRBJ1-5, with a weak D call TRBD1 (6 bases). CDR1 and CDR2 from the germline V gene are MNHNS and SASEGT. The CDR3 totals 15 residues. V was shortened by 3 bases and J by 7 bases, with 16 bases between the two germline ends. The CDR3 DNA sequence: TGTGCCAGCAGTGATTACAGGGCGGGGGGGCAGCCCCAGCATTTT. It encodes CASSDYRAGGQPQHF.

The rearrangement uses TRBV11-1 and TRBJ2-1; 9 bases match TRBD2. V lost 5 bases, J lost 6 bases, and 11 bases stayed unmatched. The V gene's germline CDR1 is SGHAT and CDR2 FQDESV (reference sequence). This CDR3 has 16 residues. In nucleotides, the CDR3 is TGTGCCAGCAGCGCGAACGTAGCGGGAGTTGGCAATGAGCAGTTCTTC. Its protein product is CASSANVAGVGNEQFF.

On this clone itself: Other nucleotide sequences in the sample specify the same CDR3. The chain couples TRBV6-5 to TRBJ2-3; D gene ambiguous. Germline V gene sequence: CDR1 MNHEY, CDR2 SVGAGI. The length of the CDR3 is 14 residues. The V gene lost 0 bases and the J gene lost 1 base, with 5 bases spanning the gap. The CDR3 DNA reads TGTGCCAGCAGTTACTCGGGCGGCACAGATACGCAGTATTTT. As protein: CASSYSGGTDTQYF.

Comments on this clone: The identical CDR3 is also encoded by other nucleotide sequences in the sample. The chain has TRBV7-9 and TRBJ1-5; D is undetermined. Germline V gene data show CDR1 as SEHNR and CDR2 as FQNEAQ (reference sequence). Trimming shortened V by 5 bases and J by 4 bases, and 6 bases separated the two germline ends. The CDR3 spans 12 residues. This CDR3 reads CASSRDNQPQHF. The CDR3 DNA is TGTGCCAGCAGCCGTGATAATCAGCCCCAGCATTTT.

V is TRBV10-2 and J is TRBJ1-2; 9 nucleotides align to TRBD1. J lost 8 bases, V lost 6 bases, and 7 bases had no gene match. This CDR3 comprises 13 residues. Germline V gene data show CDR1 as WSHSY and CDR2 as SAAADI. The CDR3 sequence: CASRPGQGGGYTF. In DNA, the CDR3 is TGCGCCAGCAGGCCGGGACAGGGTGGAGGCTACACCTTC.

V is TRBV4-1 and J is TRBJ1-3; D is possibly TRBD1 (5 bases). Germline CDR1 is MGHRA and CDR2 is YSYEKL. This CDR3 contains 17 residues. V lost 2 bases, J lost 2 bases, and 16 bases lay in between. CDR3 sequence (DNA): TGCGCCAGCAGCCAACGATTCGCGGGGGTTACTGGAAACACCATATATTTT. This sequence encodes CASSQRFAGVTGNTIYF.

The rearrangement uses TRBV27 and TRBJ2-7; D may be TRBD2 (6 bases). The CDR3 is 17 amino acids. V dropped 2 bases and J dropped 3 bases, with 20 bases sitting between them. From germline, CDR1 is MNHEY and CDR2 SMNVEV (reference sequence). CDR3 nucleotide sequence: TGTGCCAGCAGTTTAAGGTACACGGCGGGGAAAAACTACGAGCAGTACTTC. This encodes CASSLRYTAGKNYEQYF.

The chain recombines TRBV6-1 with TRBJ1-2; D may be TRBD1 (6 bases). The CDR3 length is 15 residues. CDR1 is MNHNS, CDR2 SASEGT, per germline. Trimming removed 2 bases from V and 4 bases from J, with 14 bases in between. The CDR3, as DNA: TGTGCCAGCAGTGAACCGGGGACACCAACCTATGGCTACACCTTC. It yields the protein CASSEPGTPTYGYTF.

The CDR3 here is CASSQGVTPRNEKLFF. The CDR3 DNA follows: TGTGCCAGCAGCCAAGGAGTTACACCACGAAATGAAAAACTGTTTTTT. V usage is TRBV14 and J usage is TRBJ1-4, with no clear D. The CDR3 has 16 residues. Trimming pared 1 base from V and 5 bases from J, leaving 14 bases between. Per the germline V gene, CDR1 is SGHDN and CDR2 is FVKESK.

CDR3 nucleotide sequence: TGTGCCAGCAGTTTAAGGCCTGAAGGACGGACCTACGAGCAGTACTTC. It yields the protein CASSLRPEGRTYEQYF. V is TRBV27 and J is TRBJ2-7; D not certain. The germline V and J ends were trimmed by 2 bases and 2 bases, with 16 bases remaining between them. Germline V gene lookup returns CDR1 MNHEY and CDR2 SMNVEV (reference sequence). CDR3 size: 16 residues.

Of note for this clone: The same CDR3 can be traced to other DNA sequences in this sample. V is TRBV2 and J is TRBJ2-7, with D unclear. V lost 6 bases and J 3 bases, leaving 3 bases between the germline ends. Germline loops: CDR1 SNHLY, CDR2 FYNNEI. This CDR3 region has 10 residues. This chain's CDR3 is CASRSYEQYF. The CDR3 nucleotides read TGTGCCAGCAGGAGCTACGAGCAGTACTTC.

This clone was counted a single time. The gene calls are TRBV29-1 and TRBJ1-1; the D gene is possibly TRBD1 (6 bases). The V end was cut by 6 bases, the J end by 2 bases, with 19 bases between. The V gene's germline CDR1 is SQVTM and CDR2 ANQGSEA. The CDR3 contains 15 residues. CDR3 sequence reads: CSVDTGRGFNTEAFF. The CDR3 region has the DNA TGCAGCGTCGATACAGGGAGGGGTTTCAACACTGAAGCTTTCTTT.